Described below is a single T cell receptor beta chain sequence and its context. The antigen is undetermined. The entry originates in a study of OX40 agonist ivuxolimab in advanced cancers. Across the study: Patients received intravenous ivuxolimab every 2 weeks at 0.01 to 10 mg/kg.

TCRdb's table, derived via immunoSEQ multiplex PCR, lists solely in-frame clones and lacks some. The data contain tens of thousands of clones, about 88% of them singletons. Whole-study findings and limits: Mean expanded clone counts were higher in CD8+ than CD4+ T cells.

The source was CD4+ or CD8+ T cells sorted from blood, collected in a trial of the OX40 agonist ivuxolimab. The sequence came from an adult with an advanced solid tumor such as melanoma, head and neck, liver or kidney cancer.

CDR3 coding DNA: TGTGCCATCAAACAGGGGATGAGCACCGGGGAGCTGTTTTTT. Its translation is CAIKQGMSTGELFF. The chain carries TRBV10-3 and TRBJ2-2; 7 bases fit TRBD1. The CDR3 contains 14 residues. Germline V gene lookup returns CDR1 ENHRY and CDR2 SYGVKD. Germline trimming cut 7 bases from V and 4 bases from J; bases unmatched to any gene: 6.